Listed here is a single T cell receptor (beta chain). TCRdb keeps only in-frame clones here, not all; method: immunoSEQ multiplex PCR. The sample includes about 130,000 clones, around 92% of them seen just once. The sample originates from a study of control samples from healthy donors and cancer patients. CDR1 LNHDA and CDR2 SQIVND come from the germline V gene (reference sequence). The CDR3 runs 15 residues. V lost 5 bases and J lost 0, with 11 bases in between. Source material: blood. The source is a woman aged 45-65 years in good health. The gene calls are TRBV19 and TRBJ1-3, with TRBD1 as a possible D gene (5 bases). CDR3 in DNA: TGTGCCAGTAGTTGGGGCCTACTCTCTGGAAACACCATATATTTT. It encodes CASSWGLLSGNTIYF. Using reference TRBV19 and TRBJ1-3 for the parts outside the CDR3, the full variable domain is DGGITQSPKYLFRKEGQNVTLSCEQNLNHDAMYWYRQDPGQGLRLIYYSQIVNDFQKGDIAEGYSVSREKKESFPLTVTSAQKNPTAFYLCASSWGLLSGNTIYFGEGSWLTVV.